The 13 T cell receptor beta chains in this list originate from one sample, sequenced in a study of blood T cell repertoires in COVID-19. Measured with immunoSEQ multiplex PCR; TCRdb has only the in-frame clones, and not every one. Among around 260,000 clones listed, approximately 90% were seen once. Sequencing input: peripheral blood. The receptors shown here come from a man in his thirties or forties with acute or convalescent COVID-19.

The chain joins TRBV6-6 to TRBJ1-2, with D possibly matching TRBD1 (5 bases). The CDR3 is 15 residues long. V was pared by 2 bases and J by 0 bases, with 10 bases between. Germline lookup yields CDR1 MNHNY and CDR2 SVGAGI (reference sequence). As DNA, the CDR3 is TGTGCCAGCAGTTACGGCAGGGTCTCTAACTATGGCTACACCTTC. Translating gives CASSYGRVSNYGYTF.

The chain is built from TRBV12-3 or TRBV12-4 and TRBJ2-1; D perhaps matches TRBD1 (5 bases). The CDR3 extends over 13 amino acids. Trimming cost V 5 bases and J 8 bases, with 13 bases left between them. The chain's CDR3 is CASSSIQGYEQFF. CDR3 DNA sequence: TGTGCCAGCAGTAGCATCCAGGGTTATGAGCAGTTCTTC.

The chain couples TRBV4-1 to TRBJ2-2, with D tentatively TRBD2 (7 bases). V dropped 5 bases and J dropped 6 bases, with 19 bases sitting between them. This CDR3 contains 16 residues. The germline V gene encodes CDR1 MGHRA and CDR2 YSYEKL. CDR3 nucleotides: TGCGCCAGCAGCTTTACTACTCGGGGGGCCGCCGGGGAGCTGTTTTTT. The encoded protein is CASSFTTRGAAGELFF.

The rearrangement links TRBV5-4 to TRBJ2-3; 12 nucleotides line up with TRBD2. The CDR3 loop spans 16 amino acids. The junction had 7 bases not matched to a gene; V was cut back by 4 bases and J by 4 bases. Germline CDR1 reads SGHNT; CDR2 reads YYREEE (reference sequence). As DNA, the CDR3 is TGTGCCAGCAGCGCAACTAGCGGGAGGAATTCAGATACGCAGTATTTT. Its translation is CASSATSGRNSDTQYF.

V and J are TRBV5-3 and TRBJ2-2, with 7 nucleotides matching TRBD1. TRBV5-3 counts as an open reading frame of uncertain function. The CDR3 runs to 13 residues. V was pared by 6 bases and J by 4 bases, with 3 bases of the junction left unmatched. This CDR3 reads CARNAGGTGELFF. The CDR3 nucleotides read TGTGCCAGAAACGCAGGGGGCACCGGGGAGCTGTTTTTT.

This clone was seen once. The V gene is TRBV15, the J gene TRBJ2-5, with TRBD1 matching over 8 bases. In germline, CDR1 is LNHNV, CDR2 YYDKDF (reference sequence). V lost 0 bases, J lost 3 bases, and 9 bases stayed unmatched. The CDR3 consists of 17 residues. CDR3 sequence (DNA): TGTGCCACCAGCAGAGATCAATCGGACAGGGCGAAAGAGACCCAGTACTTC. As protein: CATSRDQSDRAKETQYF.

The rearrangement uses TRBV28 and TRBJ2-4; 8 bases agree with TRBD1. CDR1 and CDR2 (germline): MDHEN, SYDVKM. CDR3 length equals 14 residues. Trimming at V came to 3 bases and at J to 3 bases, leaving 1 base not matched to a gene. For the CDR3, the DNA is TGTGCCAGCAGTTTTGACAGGGGCAAAAACATTCAGTACTTC. As protein: CASSFDRGKNIQYF.

This clone was picked up one time. The V and J genes are TRBV18 and TRBJ2-7; D perhaps matches TRBD1 (5 bases). This CDR3 comprises 15 residues. Looked up from germline, CDR1 is KGHSH and CDR2 is LQKENI. V was shortened by 1 base and J by 5 bases, with 15 bases between the two germline ends. For the CDR3, the DNA is TGTGCCAGCTCACCACGCCTTACAGGAAGGGACGAGCAGTACTTC. Translated: CASSPRLTGRDEQYF.

A few counts support this clone. The sample holds other DNA sequences that translate to the same CDR3. This rearrangement joins TRBV5-1 to TRBJ1-4; D remains ambiguous. With 0 bases removed from V and 6 bases from J, the gap between germline ends came to 6 bases. CDR3 size: 13 residues. CDR1 and CDR2 (germline): SGHRS, YFSETQ. CDR3 sequence (DNA): TGCGCCAGCAGCTTGGTCCCAGATGAAAAACTGTTTTTT. It encodes CASSLVPDEKLFF.

This clone was counted only a few times. The J gene is TRBJ1-5, the V gene TRBV7-9; 7 bases match TRBD1. Germline trimming cut 6 bases from V and 5 bases from J; bases unmatched to any gene: 4. The CDR3 sequence is 13 residues long. Germline values: CDR1 SEHNR, CDR2 FQNEAQ (reference sequence). CDR3 region: CASSFTGDQPQHF. The CDR3 DNA is TGTGCCAGCAGTTTCACAGGGGATCAGCCCCAGCATTTT.

The rearrangement links TRBV20-1 to TRBJ2-1; TRBD2 matches 7 bases. V lost 3 bases to trimming and J lost 2 bases; unmatched junction nucleotides: 13. The CDR3 runs 17 residues. CDR1 is DFQATT, CDR2 SNEGSKA, per germline (reference sequence). CDR3 in DNA: TGCAGTGCTAGTGGCGGGGGTACATCCTTTGCCTACAATGAGCAGTTCTTC. Protein sequence: CSASGGGTSFAYNEQFF.

This chain uses TRBV15 with TRBJ2-7; 7 nucleotides match TRBD1. From germline, CDR1 is LNHNV and CDR2 YYDKDF (reference sequence). V lost 5 bases to trimming and J lost 6 bases; unmatched junction nucleotides: 10. CDR3 length equals 14 residues. The DNA for the CDR3 is TGTGCCACCAGCCACCGACAGGGAGCTCCCGAGCAGTACTTC. Translation gives CATSHRQGAPEQYF. The complete variable domain, with remaining parts taken from reference TRBV15 and TRBJ2-7, reads DAMVIQNPRYQVTQFGKPVTLSCSQTLNHNVMYWYQQKSSQAPKLLFHYYDKDFNNEADTPDNFQSRRPNTSFCFLDIRSPGLGDTAMYLCATSHRQGAPEQYFGPGTRLTVT.

This rearrangement joins TRBV11-3 to TRBJ2-5, with TRBD1 matching 9 bases. The germline V gene encodes CDR1 SGHNT and CDR2 YENEEA. The trim removed 5 bases at V and 5 bases at J, leaving 15 bases unmatched. CDR3 size: 17 residues. The CDR3 is CASSLHPGQGLTETQYF. CDR3 nucleotides: TGTGCCAGCAGCCTACATCCCGGACAGGGGTTAACGGAGACCCAGTACTTC.